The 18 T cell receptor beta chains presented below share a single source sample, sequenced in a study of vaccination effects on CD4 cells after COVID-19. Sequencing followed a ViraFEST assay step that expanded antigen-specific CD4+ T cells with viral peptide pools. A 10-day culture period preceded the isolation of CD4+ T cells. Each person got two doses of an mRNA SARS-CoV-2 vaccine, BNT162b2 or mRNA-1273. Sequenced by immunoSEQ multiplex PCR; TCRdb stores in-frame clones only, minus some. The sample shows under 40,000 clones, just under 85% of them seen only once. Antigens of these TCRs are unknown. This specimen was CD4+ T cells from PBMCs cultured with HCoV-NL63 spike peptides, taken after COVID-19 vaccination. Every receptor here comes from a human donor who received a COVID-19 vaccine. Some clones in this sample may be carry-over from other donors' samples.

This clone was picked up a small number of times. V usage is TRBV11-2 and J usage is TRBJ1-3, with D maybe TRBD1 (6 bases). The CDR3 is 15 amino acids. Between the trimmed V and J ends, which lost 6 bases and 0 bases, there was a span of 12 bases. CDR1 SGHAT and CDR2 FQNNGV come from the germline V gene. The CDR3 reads CASRPIQGSGNTIYF. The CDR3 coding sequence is TGTGCCAGCAGGCCGATACAGGGCTCTGGAAACACCATATATTTT.

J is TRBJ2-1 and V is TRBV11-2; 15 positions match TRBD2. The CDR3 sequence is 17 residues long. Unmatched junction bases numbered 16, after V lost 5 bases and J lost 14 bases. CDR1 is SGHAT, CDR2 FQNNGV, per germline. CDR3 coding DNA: TGTGCCAGCAGCCCTGGACTAGCGGGGGGGTTAGAATCGAGAAAGTTCTTC. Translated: CASSPGLAGGLESRKFF.

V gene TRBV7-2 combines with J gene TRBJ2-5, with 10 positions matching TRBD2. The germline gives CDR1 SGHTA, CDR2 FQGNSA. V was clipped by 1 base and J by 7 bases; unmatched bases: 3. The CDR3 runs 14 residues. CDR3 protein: CASSLVAGGGTQYF. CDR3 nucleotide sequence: TGTGCCAGCAGCTTAGTAGCGGGGGGAGGGACCCAGTACTTC.

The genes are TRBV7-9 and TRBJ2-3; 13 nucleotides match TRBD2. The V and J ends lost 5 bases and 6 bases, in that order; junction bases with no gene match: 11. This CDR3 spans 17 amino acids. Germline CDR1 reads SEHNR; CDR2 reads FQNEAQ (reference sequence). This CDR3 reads CASSITSGGVNDDTQYF. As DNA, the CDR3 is TGTGCCAGCAGCATTACTAGCGGGGGGGTTAATGATGATACGCAGTATTTT.

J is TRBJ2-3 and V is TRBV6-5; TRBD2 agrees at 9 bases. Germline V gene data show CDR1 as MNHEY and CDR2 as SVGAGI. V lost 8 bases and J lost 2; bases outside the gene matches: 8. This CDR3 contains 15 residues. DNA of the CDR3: TGTGCCAGCCGTCAGCGGGGGGCCGCCACAGATACGCAGTATTTT. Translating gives CASRQRGAATDTQYF.

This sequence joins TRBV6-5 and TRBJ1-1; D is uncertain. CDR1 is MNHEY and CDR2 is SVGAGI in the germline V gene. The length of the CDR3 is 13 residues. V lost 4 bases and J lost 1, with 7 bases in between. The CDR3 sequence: CASSSGRNTEAFF. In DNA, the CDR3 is TGTGCCAGCAGTTCGGGAAGGAACACTGAAGCTTTCTTT.

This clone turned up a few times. The CDR3 nucleotides are TGTGCCAGCAGCCAAGGGGAACCCATGACCTTC. Amino acids: CASSQGEPMTF. The rearrangement uses TRBV3-1 (or the pseudogene TRBV3-2) and TRBJ1-2; D is undetermined. V lost 1 base, J lost 14 bases, and 11 bases lay in between. The CDR3 is 11 residues long. CDR1 is LGHDT and CDR2 is YNNKEL in the germline V gene (reference sequence).

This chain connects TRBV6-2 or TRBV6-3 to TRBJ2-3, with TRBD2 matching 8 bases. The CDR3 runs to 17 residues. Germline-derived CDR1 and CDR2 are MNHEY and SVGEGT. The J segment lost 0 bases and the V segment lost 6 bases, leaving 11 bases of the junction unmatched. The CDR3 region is CASSDPFSSGSTDTQYF. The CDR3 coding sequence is TGTGCCAGCAGCGACCCATTCTCTAGCGGGAGCACAGATACGCAGTATTTT.

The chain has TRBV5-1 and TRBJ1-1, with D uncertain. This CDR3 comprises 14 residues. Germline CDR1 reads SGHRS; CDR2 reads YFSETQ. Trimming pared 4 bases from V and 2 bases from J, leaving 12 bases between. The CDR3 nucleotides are TGCGCCAGCAGCCGGAGGGCAGGAAACACTGAAGCTTTCTTT. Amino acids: CASSRRAGNTEAFF.

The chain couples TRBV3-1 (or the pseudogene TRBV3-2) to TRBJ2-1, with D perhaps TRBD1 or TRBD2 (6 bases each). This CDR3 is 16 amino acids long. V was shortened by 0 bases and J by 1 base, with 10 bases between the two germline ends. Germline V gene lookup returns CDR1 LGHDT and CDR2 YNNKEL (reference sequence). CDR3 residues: CASSQDTGTSYNEQFF. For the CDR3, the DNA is TGTGCCAGCAGCCAAGATACAGGGACTTCCTACAATGAGCAGTTCTTC.

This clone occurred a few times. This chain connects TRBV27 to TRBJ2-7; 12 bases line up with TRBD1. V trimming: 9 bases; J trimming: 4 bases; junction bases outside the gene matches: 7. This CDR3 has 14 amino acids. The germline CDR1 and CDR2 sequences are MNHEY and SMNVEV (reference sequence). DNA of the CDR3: TGTGCCAGTCGGGGACAGGGGGCGAGGTACGAGCAGTACGTC. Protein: CASRGQGARYEQYV.

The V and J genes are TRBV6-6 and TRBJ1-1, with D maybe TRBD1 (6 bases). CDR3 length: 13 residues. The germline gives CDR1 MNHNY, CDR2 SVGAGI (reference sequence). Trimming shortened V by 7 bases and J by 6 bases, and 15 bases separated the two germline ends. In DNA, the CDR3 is TGTGCCAGCATGCGCGGGGGCCAAGCTGAAGCTTTCTTT. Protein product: CASMRGGQAEAFF.

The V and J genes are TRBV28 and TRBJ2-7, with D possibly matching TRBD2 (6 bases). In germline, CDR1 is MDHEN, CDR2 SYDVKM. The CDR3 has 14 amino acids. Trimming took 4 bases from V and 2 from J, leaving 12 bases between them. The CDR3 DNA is TGTGCCAGCAGTTCGCCAGGAGGGGCCTACGAGCAGTACGTC. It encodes CASSSPGGAYEQYV.

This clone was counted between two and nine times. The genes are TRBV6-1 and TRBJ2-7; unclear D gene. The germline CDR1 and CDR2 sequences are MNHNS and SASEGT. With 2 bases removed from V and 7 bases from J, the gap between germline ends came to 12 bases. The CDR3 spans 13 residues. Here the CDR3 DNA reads TGTGCCAGCAGTGAAACCGGCCCACGGGAGCAGTACGTC. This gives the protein CASSETGPREQYV.

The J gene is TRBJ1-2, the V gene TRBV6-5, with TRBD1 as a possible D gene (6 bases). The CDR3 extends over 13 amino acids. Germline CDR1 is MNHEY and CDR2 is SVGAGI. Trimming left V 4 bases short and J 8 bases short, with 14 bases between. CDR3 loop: CASSSRGGNGYTF. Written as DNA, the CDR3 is TGTGCCAGCAGTTCCAGAGGGGGGAACGGCTACACCTTC.

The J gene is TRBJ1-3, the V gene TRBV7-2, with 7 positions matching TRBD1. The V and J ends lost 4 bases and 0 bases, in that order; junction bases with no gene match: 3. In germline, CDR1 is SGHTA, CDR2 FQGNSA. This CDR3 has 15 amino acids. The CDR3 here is CASSWDSSSGNTIYF. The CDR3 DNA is TGTGCCAGCAGCTGGGACAGCTCCTCTGGAAACACCATATATTTT.

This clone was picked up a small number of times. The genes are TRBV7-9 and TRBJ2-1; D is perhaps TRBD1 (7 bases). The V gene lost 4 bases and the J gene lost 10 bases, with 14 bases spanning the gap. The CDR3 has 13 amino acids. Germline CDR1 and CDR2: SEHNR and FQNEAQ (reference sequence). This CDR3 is CASSSQGGSEQFF. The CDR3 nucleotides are TGTGCCAGCAGCTCCCAGGGGGGATCGGAGCAGTTCTTC.

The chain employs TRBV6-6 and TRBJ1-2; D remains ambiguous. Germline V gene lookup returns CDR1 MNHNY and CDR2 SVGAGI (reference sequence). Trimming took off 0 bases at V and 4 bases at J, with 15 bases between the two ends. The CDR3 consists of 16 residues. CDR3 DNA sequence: TGTGCCAGCAGTTACTCCCCTAGTCCTACCCCCTATGGCTACACCTTC. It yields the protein CASSYSPSPTPYGYTF.